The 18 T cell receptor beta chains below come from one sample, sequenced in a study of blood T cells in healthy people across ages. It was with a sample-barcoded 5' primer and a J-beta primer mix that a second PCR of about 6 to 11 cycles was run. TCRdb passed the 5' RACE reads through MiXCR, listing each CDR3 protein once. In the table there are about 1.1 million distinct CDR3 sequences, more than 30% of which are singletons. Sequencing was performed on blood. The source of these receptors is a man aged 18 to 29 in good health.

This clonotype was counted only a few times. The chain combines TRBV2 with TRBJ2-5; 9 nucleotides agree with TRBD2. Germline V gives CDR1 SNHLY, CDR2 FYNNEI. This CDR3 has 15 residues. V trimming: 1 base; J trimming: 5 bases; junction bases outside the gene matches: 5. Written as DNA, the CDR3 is TGTGCCAGCAGTGAAGGCGGGGGGGCCTTGGAGACCCAGTACTTC. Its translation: CASSEGGGALETQYF.

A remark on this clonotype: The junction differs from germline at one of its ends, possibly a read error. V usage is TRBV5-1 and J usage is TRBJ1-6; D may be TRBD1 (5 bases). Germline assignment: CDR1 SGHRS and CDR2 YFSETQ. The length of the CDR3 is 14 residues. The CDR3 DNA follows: TGCGCCAGCAGTTTGGTGGGGGGTGAGTCACCCCTCCACTTT. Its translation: CASSLVGGESPLHF.

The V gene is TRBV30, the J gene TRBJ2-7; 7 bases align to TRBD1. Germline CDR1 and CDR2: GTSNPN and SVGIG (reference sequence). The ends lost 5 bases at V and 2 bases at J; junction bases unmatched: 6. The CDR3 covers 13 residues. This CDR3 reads CAWGDRDPYEQYF. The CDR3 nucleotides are TGTGCCTGGGGAGACAGGGATCCCTACGAGCAGTACTTC.

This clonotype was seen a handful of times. CDR3 region: CASSSEGGVGNEQFF. The CDR3 bases are TGTGCCAGCAGCTCCGAGGGCGGGGTAGGAAATGAGCAGTTCTTC. The gene calls are TRBV11-3 and TRBJ2-1; D is perhaps TRBD2 (6 bases). Between the trimmed V and J ends, which lost 4 bases and 7 bases, there was a span of 17 bases. Germline V lookup: CDR1 SGHNT, CDR2 YENEEA. The CDR3 loop spans 15 amino acids.

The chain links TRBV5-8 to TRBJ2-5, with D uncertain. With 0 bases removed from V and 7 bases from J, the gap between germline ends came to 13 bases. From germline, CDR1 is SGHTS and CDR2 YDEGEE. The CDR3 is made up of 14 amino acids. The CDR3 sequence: CASSLDPSRGTQYF. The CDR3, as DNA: TGTGCCAGCAGCTTGGACCCATCCCGAGGGACCCAGTACTTC. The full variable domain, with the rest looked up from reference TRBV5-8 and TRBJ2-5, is EAGVTQSPTHLIKTRGQQATLRCSPISGHTSVYWYQQALGLGLQFLLWYDEGEERNRGNFPPRFSGRQFPNYSSELNVNALELEDSALYLCASSLDPSRGTQYFGPGTRLLVL.

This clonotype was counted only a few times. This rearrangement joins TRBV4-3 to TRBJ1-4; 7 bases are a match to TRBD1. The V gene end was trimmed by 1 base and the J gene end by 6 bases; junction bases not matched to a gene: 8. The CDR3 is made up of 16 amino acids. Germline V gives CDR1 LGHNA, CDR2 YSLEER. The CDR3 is CASSQATGAFYEKLFF. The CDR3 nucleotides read TGCGCCAGCAGCCAAGCCACAGGGGCTTTTTATGAAAAACTGTTTTTT.

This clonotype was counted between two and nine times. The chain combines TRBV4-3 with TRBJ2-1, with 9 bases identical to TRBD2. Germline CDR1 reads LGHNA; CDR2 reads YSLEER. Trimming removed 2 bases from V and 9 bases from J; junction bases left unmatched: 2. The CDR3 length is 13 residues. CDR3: CASSQSSGTEQFF. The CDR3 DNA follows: TGCGCCAGCAGCCAATCTAGCGGGACTGAGCAGTTCTTC.

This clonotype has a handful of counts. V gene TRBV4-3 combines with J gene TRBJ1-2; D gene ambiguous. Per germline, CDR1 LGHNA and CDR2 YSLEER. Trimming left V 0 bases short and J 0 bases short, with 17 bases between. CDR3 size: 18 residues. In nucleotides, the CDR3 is TGCGCCAGCAGCCAAGAAGGTGTCCGGGAAGAGGCTAACTATGGCTACACCTTC. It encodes CASSQEGVREEANYGYTF.

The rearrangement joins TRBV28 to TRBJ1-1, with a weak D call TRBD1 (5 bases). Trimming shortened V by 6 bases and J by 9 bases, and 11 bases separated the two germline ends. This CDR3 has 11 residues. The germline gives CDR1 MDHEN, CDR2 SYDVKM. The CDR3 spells CASRTAGKAFF. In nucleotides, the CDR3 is TGTGCCAGCAGAACTGCAGGGAAAGCTTTCTTT.

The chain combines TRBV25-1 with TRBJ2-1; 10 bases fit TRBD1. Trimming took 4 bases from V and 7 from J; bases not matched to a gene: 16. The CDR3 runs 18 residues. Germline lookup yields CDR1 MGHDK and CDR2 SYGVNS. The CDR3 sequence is CASSGGIWDRGMWNEQFF. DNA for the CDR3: TGTGCCAGCAGTGGGGGAATTTGGGACAGGGGTATGTGGAATGAGCAGTTCTTC.

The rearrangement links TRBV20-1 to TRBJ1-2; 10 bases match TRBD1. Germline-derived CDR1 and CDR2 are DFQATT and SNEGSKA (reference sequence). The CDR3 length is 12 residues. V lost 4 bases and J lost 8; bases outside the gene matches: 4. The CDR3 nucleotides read TGCAGTGCTACTCCGACAGGGGGCGGCTACACCTTC. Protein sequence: CSATPTGGGYTF.

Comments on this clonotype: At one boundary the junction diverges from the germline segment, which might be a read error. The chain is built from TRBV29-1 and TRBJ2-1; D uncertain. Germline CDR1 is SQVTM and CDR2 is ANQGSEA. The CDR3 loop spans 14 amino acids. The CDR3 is CSVEALETYKEQFF. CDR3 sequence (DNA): TGCAGCGTTGAGGCCCTCGAAACCTACAAAGAGCAGTTCTTC.

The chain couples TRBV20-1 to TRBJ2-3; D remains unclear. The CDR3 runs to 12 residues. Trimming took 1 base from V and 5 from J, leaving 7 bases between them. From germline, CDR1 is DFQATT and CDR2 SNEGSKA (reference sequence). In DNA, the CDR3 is TGCAGTGCTAGAGGGGGAATAGATACGCAGTATTTT. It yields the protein CSARGGIDTQYF.

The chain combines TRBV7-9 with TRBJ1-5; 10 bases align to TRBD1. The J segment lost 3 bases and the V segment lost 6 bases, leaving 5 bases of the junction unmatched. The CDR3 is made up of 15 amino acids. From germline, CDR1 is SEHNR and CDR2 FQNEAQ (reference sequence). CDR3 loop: CASSTTGGFNQPQHF. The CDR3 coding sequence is TGTGCCAGCAGTACGACAGGGGGCTTCAATCAGCCCCAGCATTTT.

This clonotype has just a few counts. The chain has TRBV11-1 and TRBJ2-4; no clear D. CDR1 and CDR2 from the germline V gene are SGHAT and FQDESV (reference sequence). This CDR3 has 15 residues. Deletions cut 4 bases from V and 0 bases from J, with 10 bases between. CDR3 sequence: CASSSQILAKNIQYF. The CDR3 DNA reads TGTGCCAGCAGCTCACAGATTCTAGCCAAAAACATTCAGTACTTC. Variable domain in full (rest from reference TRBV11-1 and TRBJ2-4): EAEVAQSPRYKITEKSQAVAFWCDPISGHATLYWYRQILGQGPELLVQFQDESVVDDSQLPKDRFSAERLKGVDSTLKIQPAELGDSAMYLCASSSQILAKNIQYFGAGTRLSVL.

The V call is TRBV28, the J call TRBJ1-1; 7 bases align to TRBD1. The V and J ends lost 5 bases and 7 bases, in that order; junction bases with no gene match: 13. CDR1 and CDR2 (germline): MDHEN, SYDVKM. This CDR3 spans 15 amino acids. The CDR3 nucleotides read TGTGCCAGCAGTCTACCCGGGACAGTAGGGGGTGAAGCTTTCTTT. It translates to CASSLPGTVGGEAFF.

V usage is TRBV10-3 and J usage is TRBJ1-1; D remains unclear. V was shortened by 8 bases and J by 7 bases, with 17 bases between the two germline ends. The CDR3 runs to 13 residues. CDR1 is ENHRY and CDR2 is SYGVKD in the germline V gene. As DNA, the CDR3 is TGTGCCATCGCCCCGGCGGCCGAATTTGAAGCTTTCTTT. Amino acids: CAIAPAAEFEAFF.

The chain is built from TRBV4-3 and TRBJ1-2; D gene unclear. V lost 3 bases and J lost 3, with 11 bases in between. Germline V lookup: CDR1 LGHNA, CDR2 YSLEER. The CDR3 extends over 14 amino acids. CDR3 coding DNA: TGCGCCAGCAGCCACTTAGACATTCACTATGGCTACACCTTC. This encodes CASSHLDIHYGYTF.